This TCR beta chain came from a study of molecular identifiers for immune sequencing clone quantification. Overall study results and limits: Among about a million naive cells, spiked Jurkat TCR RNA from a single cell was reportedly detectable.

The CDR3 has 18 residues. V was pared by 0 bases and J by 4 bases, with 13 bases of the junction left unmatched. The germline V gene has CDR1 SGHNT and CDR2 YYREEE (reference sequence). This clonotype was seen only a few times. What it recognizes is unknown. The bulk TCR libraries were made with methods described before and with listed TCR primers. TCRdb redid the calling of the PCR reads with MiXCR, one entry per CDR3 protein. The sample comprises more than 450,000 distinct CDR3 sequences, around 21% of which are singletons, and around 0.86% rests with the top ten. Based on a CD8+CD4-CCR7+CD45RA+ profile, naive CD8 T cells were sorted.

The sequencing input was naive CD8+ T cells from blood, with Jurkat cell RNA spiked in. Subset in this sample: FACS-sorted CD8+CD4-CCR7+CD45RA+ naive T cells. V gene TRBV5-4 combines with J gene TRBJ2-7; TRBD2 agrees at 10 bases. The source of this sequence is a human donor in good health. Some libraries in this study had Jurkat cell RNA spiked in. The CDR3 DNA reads TGTGCCAGCAGCTTGGGACCCTTAGGTAGCGGGAGGATTTACGAGCAGTACTTC. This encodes CASSLGPLGSGRIYEQYF.